The subject of this entry is one T cell receptor (beta chain). This sample stems from a study of blood T cell repertoires in COVID-19. Study details: The cDNA or gDNA used as material had been derived from T cells, B-cell-depleted T cells, or PBMCs.

Under the authors' procedure: Using reference gene primer amplification, nucleated cell counts were estimated. Assay: immunoSEQ multiplex PCR; the TCRdb copy retains only in-frame clones and omits some. The V and J calls and clone size come from that table; D and trimming were worked out from the DNA. Here the sample spans 350,000 to 550,000 clones, approximately 90% being singletons. Germline values: CDR1 SGHTA, CDR2 FQGNSA. The V end lost 4 bases, the J end lost 0 bases, and 7 bases lay between the germline ends. This CDR3 contains 14 residues. This receptor was taken from a man aged 30-40 years who had recovered from COVID-19. The chain links TRBV7-2 to TRBJ1-5; tentatively, D is TRBD1 (6 bases). Sequenced: PBMCs or T cells enriched from blood (not recorded which). The CDR3 loop is CASSWDTSNQPQHF. The CDR3 DNA reads TGTGCCAGCAGCTGGGACACTAGCAATCAGCCCCAGCATTTT.